A selection of T cell receptor beta chains follows, all from one sample in a study of cytomegalovirus exposure and HLA in healthy donors. The table came from immunoSEQ multiplex PCR; TCRdb's copy has only in-frame clones and leaves some out. Counted here are nearly 110,000 clones, roughly four fifths occurring once; the ten biggest clones make up about 3.6%. Sequences were obtained from PBMCs. The receptors come from a man in his sixties in good health and CMV-seronegative. Both conserved end residues are part of each CDR3. The D gene is left open where the match is weak. The size of a clone is reported for some rows only, either as once, few or many, or as a class for expanded clones.

v_gene	d_gene	j_gene	abundance	CDR3nt	CDR3aa
TRBV29-1	NA	TRBJ1-2	NA	TGCAGCGTTAGCGATGGCTACACCTTC	CSVSDGYTF
TRBV25-1	NA	TRBJ2-1	NA	TGTGCCAGCAGTGGCCCCCCGGGGGCCTACAATGAGCAGTTCTTC	CASSGPPGAYNEQFF
TRBV2	NA	TRBJ1-3	NA	TGTGCCAGCAGGGCCACAGGGACTGGAAACACCATATATTTT	CASRATGTGNTIYF
TRBV29-1	NA	TRBJ2-3	NA	TGCAGCATGGGGCAGCCAGAGGAAGATACGCAGTATTTT	CSMGQPEEDTQYF
TRBV5-1	NA	TRBJ2-3	NA	TGCGCCAGCAGAAGAGGGCGGGATAGTACAGATACGCAGTATTTT	CASRRGRDSTDTQYF
TRBV25-1	NA	TRBJ1-5	few	TGTGCCAGCAGTGAGGTGGGCGCCAATCAGCCCCAGCATTTT	CASSEVGANQPQHF
TRBV9	TRBD1	TRBJ1-1	NA	TGTGCCAGCAGCGCGACAGGGGTGAACACTGAAGCTTTCTTT	CASSATGVNTEAFF
TRBV25-1	NA	TRBJ1-4	NA	TGTGCCAGCAGTGGTCGGGACAAGGCTAAACTGTTTTTT	CASSGRDKAKLFF
TRBV9	NA	TRBJ2-3	NA	TGTGCCAGCAGCGTAGTAGGTGGGGCATCAGATACGCAGTATTTT	CASSVVGGASDTQYF
TRBV6-1	TRBD1	TRBJ2-2	NA	TGTGCCAGCAGTCGGGACAGGGGGAACACCGGGGAGCTGTTTTTT	CASSRDRGNTGELFF
TRBV29-1	NA	TRBJ1-1	NA	TGCAGCGCTTCGGGAACCGGGGGCACTGAAGCTTTCTTT	CSASGTGGTEAFF
TRBV5-1	TRBD1	TRBJ1-1	NA	TGCGCCAGCAGGCCCTCGGACAGGGAGAACACTGAAGCTTTCTTT	CASRPSDRENTEAFF
TRBV5-1	TRBD1	TRBJ1-4	NA	TGCGCCAGCTCCCTGGACAGGGGAGCTGAAAAACTGTTTTTT	CASSLDRGAEKLFF
TRBV29-1	TRBD1	TRBJ1-1	NA	TGCAGCGTGCTCACCGGGTTAGGGGGCAGTGAAGCTTTCTTT	CSVLTGLGGSEAFF
TRBV27	TRBD1	TRBJ1-4	few	TGTGCCAGCACTTCAAGACAGGGGGCGAGTGAAAAACTGTTTTTT	CASTSRQGASEKLFF
TRBV7-2	NA	TRBJ1-1	NA	TGTGCCAGCAGCTTGGCAGGGTGGGCCTCAGAAGCTTTCTTT	CASSLAGWASEAFF
TRBV19	NA	TRBJ2-2	few	TGTGCCAGTAGTATAGTCAGCAGCGGGACCGGGGAGCTGTTTTTT	CASSIVSSGTGELFF
TRBV6-5	NA	TRBJ1-1	once	TGTGCCAGCAGTTACTCGATAACAGGAAGTACTGAAGCTTTCTTT	CASSYSITGSTEAFF
TRBV5-1	NA	TRBJ1-2	NA	TGCGCCAGCAGCCCCGAGGCCTTTAACTATGGCTACACCTTC	CASSPEAFNYGYTF
TRBV18	TRBD1	TRBJ1-2	NA	TGTGCCAGCCTAACGGACAGGGCCGGTGGCTACACCTTC	CASLTDRAGGYTF
TRBV4-2	TRBD1	TRBJ1-2	NA	TGTGCCAGCAGCCAATGGGACAGGGATGGCTACACCTTC	CASSQWDRDGYTF
TRBV7-9	NA	TRBJ2-1	NA	TGTGCCAGCAGCTTAGTCCACCAGGGGAACCCCTCCTACAATGAGCAGTTCTTC	CASSLVHQGNPSYNEQFF
TRBV28	NA	TRBJ1-6	NA	TGTGCCAGCAGTTTATTTACAGACTCCTATAATTCACCCCTCCACTTT	CASSLFTDSYNSPLHF
TRBV7-2	NA	TRBJ2-1	NA	TGTGCCAGCAGCTTAGGACAGAACAATGAGCAGTTCTTC	CASSLGQNNEQFF
TRBV5-5	NA	TRBJ2-5	NA	TGTGCCAGCAGCTTGAACAGACAAGAGACCCAGTACTTC	CASSLNRQETQYF
TRBV11-2	NA	TRBJ1-5	NA	TGTGCCAGCAGCCCAGGGGAAAATCAGCCCCAGCATTTT	CASSPGENQPQHF
TRBV7-2	NA	TRBJ2-5	few	TGTGCCAGCAGACCCGTTCAGGGGGAGACCCAGTACTTC	CASRPVQGETQYF